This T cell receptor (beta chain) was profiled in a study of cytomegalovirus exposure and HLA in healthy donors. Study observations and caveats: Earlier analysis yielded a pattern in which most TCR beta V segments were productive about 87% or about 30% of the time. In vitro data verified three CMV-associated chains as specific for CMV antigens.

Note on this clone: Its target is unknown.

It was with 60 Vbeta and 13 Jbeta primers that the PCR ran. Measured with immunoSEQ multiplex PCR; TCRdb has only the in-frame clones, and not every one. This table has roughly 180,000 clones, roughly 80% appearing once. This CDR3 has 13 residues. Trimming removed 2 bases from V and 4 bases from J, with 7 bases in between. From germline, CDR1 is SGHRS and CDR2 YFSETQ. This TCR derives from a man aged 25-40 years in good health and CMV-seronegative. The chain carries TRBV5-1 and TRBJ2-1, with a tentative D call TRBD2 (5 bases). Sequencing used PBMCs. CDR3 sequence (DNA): TGCGCCAGCAGCTTAGGACTGTACAATGAGCAGTTCTTC. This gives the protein CASSLGLYNEQFF.